This passage covers 8 T cell receptor beta chains from one sample sequenced in a study of CD8+CD57+ T cells in acquired aplastic anemia. Before being chosen for sequencing, patients had shown CD8+CD57+ cell expansion by flow cytometry. TCR beta VDJ and CDR3 profiling used genomic DNA as template. Via MiXCR, TCRdb re-called the reads, giving one row per CDR3 protein. The sample consists of under 200,000 distinct CDR3 sequences, about two thirds of them appearing once. The sequencing input was sorted CD4+, CD8+, or CD8+CD57+ T cells (not recorded which) from PBMCs. The receptors stem from a human donor with aplastic anemia.

The chain combines TRBV7-9 with TRBJ2-5; 7 nucleotides agree with TRBD1. The CDR3 is made up of 17 amino acids. The germline V gene has CDR1 SEHNR and CDR2 FQNEAQ (reference sequence). Losses at the gene ends were 5 bases for V and 4 bases for J; bases not matched to a gene: 16. The DNA of the CDR3 is TGTGCCAGCAGCCCATCAACAGGGGATAAGGCAAGAGAGACCCAGTACTTC. This codes for CASSPSTGDKARETQYF.

Notes on this clonotype: At one end, the junction sequence differs from germline, possibly due to a read error. The chain employs TRBV15 and TRBJ1-4; D is unresolved. The germline V gene has CDR1 LNHNV and CDR2 YYDKDF (reference sequence). The CDR3 consists of 14 residues. The CDR3 protein is CATSREGSNEKLLF. CDR3 coding DNA: TGTGCCACCAGCAGAGAGGGATCTAATGAAAAACTGCTTTTT.

The chain uses TRBV4-3 and TRBJ1-5; 7 bases line up with TRBD1. The germline CDR1 and CDR2 sequences are LGHNA and YSLEER. V lost 0 bases to trimming and J lost 6 bases; unmatched junction nucleotides: 8. The CDR3 runs to 16 residues. The CDR3 nucleotides are TGCGCCAGCAGCCAAGAACGAGGGGGCCTCGGTCAGCCCCAGCATTTT. Encoded protein: CASSQERGGLGQPQHF.

This clonotype has a single count. The chain employs TRBV5-5 and TRBJ1-5; D gene ambiguous. Trimming cost V 4 bases and J 4 bases, with 9 bases left between them. The CDR3 covers 13 residues. The V gene's germline CDR1 is SGHKS and CDR2 YYEKEE (reference sequence). CDR3 nucleotides: TGTGCCAGCAGCCAATCACCAAATCAGCCCCAGCATTTT. Its protein is CASSQSPNQPQHF.

The chain has TRBV11-1 and TRBJ1-1, with D hard to call. The CDR3 spans 13 residues. In germline, CDR1 is SGHAT, CDR2 FQDESV (reference sequence). V was pared by 2 bases and J by 0 bases, with 4 bases between. CDR3 sequence reads: CASSLIVNTEAFF. CDR3 in DNA: TGTGCCAGCAGCTTAATTGTGAACACTGAAGCTTTCTTT.

The chain employs TRBV12-5 and TRBJ1-6, with D unclear. The germline gives CDR1 LGHNT, CDR2 FRNRAP. V gave up 2 bases and J gave up 0 bases, with 5 bases separating them. This CDR3 region has 15 residues. The CDR3 coding sequence is TGTGCTAGTGGTTTGATCTCCTCCTATAATTCACCCCTCCACTTT. Translating it yields CASGLISSYNSPLHF. The full variable domain, with the rest looked up from reference TRBV12-5 and TRBJ1-6, is DARVTQTPRHKVTEMGQEVTMRCQPILGHNTVFWYRQTMMQGLELLAYFRNRAPLDDSGMPKDRFSAEMPDATLATLKIQPSEPRDSAVYFCASGLISSYNSPLHFGNGTRLTVT.

This chain connects TRBV29-1 to TRBJ1-1, with unresolved D. With 2 bases removed from V and 11 bases from J, the gap between germline ends came to 15 bases. This CDR3 spans 12 amino acids. Germline assignment: CDR1 SQVTM and CDR2 ANQGSEA. In nucleotides, the CDR3 is TGCAGCGTTGAAAGCGAAAGCAGTGAGGCTTTCTTT. This sequence encodes CSVESESSEAFF. The full variable domain, completed using reference TRBV29-1 and TRBJ1-1, is SAVISQKPSRDICQRGTSLTIQCQVDSQVTMMFWYRQQPGQSLTLIATANQGSEATYESGFVIDKFPISRPNLTFSTLTVSNMSPEDSSIYLCSVESESSEAFFGQGTRLTVV.

The chain combines TRBV14 with TRBJ2-1; no firm D call. Trimming stripped 0 bases from V and 8 bases from J, with 17 bases between. The CDR3 is 16 residues long. Per the germline V gene, CDR1 is SGHDN and CDR2 is FVKESK. The CDR3 here is CASSQEGSGIRDEQFF. As DNA, the CDR3 is TGTGCCAGCAGCCAAGAAGGGTCGGGCATCCGGGATGAGCAGTTCTTC.